The 20 T cell receptor beta chains given below trace back to one sample, sequenced in a study of T-cell reconstitution after alpha-beta-depleted transplantation in children. Preparation of the TCRbeta library was carried out with unique molecular identifiers. TCRdb processed the PCR reads anew with MiXCR; each CDR3 protein has one entry. The table lists some 300,000 distinct CDR3 sequences, 7.5% to 9% of them singletons. These receptors' antigens are unknown. The study's findings and limits: The authors attributed T-cell counts and diversity one year after transplant mostly to newly produced T cells.

The source material was peripheral blood, sampled 360 days after TCRalphabeta/CD19-depleted stem cell transplant. All receptors derive from a female patient aged 2-9 years who had a stem cell transplant for Fanconi anemia, so the T cells may come from the graft donor.

This clonotype was recorded once. V gene TRBV6-5 combines with J gene TRBJ2-1; 7 bases are a match to TRBD2. The germline V gene encodes CDR1 MNHEY and CDR2 SVGAGI. V shed 2 bases and J 3 bases; nucleotides not matched to a gene: 10. The CDR3 loop spans 17 amino acids. CDR3 protein: CASSYEASGGHYNEQFF. For the CDR3, the DNA is TGTGCCAGCAGTTACGAAGCTAGCGGAGGTCACTACAATGAGCAGTTCTTC.

The chain couples TRBV27 to TRBJ2-7; 7 bases agree with TRBD1. CDR3 length: 14 amino acids. J lost 3 bases, V lost 5 bases, and 7 bases had no gene match. Germline V gene data show CDR1 as MNHEY and CDR2 as SMNVEV (reference sequence). The CDR3 bases are TGTGCCAGCAGTAAAACGGGACAGCTCTACGAGCAGTACTTC. It yields the protein CASSKTGQLYEQYF.

The V gene is TRBV11-2, the J gene TRBJ1-3; tentatively, D is TRBD1 (5 bases). Germline CDR1 is SGHAT and CDR2 is FQNNGV. Trimming removed 1 base from V and 0 bases from J, with 22 bases in between. The CDR3 length is 20 residues. The DNA for the CDR3 is TGTGCCAGCAGCTTAGTTGTAAAGGGACGGCACCCAGTCTCTGGAAACACCATATATTTT. Amino acid sequence: CASSLVVKGRHPVSGNTIYF.

V is TRBV20-1 and J is TRBJ2-1, with TRBD2 identical over 8 bases. The CDR3 extends over 14 amino acids. Germline V gene sequence: CDR1 DFQATT, CDR2 SNEGSKA (reference sequence). J lost 7 bases, V lost 3 bases, and 8 bases had no gene match. CDR3 residues: CSARAGGVNNEQFF. For the CDR3, the DNA is TGCAGTGCTAGGGCGGGGGGCGTGAATAATGAGCAGTTCTTC.

This clonotype came up many times. The chain is built from TRBV4-2 and TRBJ2-5, with 8 bases identical to TRBD2. The CDR3 consists of 14 residues. V lost 3 bases, J lost 5 bases, and 5 bases stayed unmatched. Germline assignment: CDR1 LGHNA and CDR2 YNFKEQ. CDR3 sequence: CASSQTGGRETQYF. DNA of the CDR3: TGTGCCAGCAGCCAGACGGGGGGGCGCGAGACCCAGTACTTC.

This clonotype was counted many times. V is TRBV4-3 and J is TRBJ2-1; tentatively, D is TRBD1 or TRBD2 (5 bases each). The germline V gene has CDR1 LGHNA and CDR2 YSLEER. V was pared by 0 bases and J by 5 bases, with 8 bases between. This CDR3 contains 14 residues. CDR3 residues: CASSQDRGHNEQFF. The CDR3 DNA reads as TGCGCCAGCAGCCAAGATCGGGGCCACAATGAGCAGTTCTTC.

This clonotype appeared many times. This sequence joins TRBV28 and TRBJ1-1; D is perhaps TRBD1 (5 bases). V lost 1 base to trimming and J lost 4 bases, with 10 bases between them. Germline loops: CDR1 MDHEN, CDR2 SYDVKM. The CDR3 has 14 amino acids. CDR3 protein: CASSLSGWVTEAFF. DNA for the CDR3: TGTGCCAGCAGTTTATCAGGGTGGGTCACTGAAGCTTTCTTT.

This chain joins TRBV9 and TRBJ2-1, with TRBD2 matching over 14 bases. V was clipped by 4 bases and J by 6 bases; unmatched bases: 3. CDR3 length equals 15 residues. Per the germline V gene, CDR1 is SGDLS and CDR2 is YYNGEE. The chain's CDR3 is CASSRLAGGLNEQFF. The CDR3 nucleotides read TGTGCCAGCAGCCGACTAGCGGGGGGGCTCAATGAGCAGTTCTTC. The full variable domain, with the rest looked up from reference TRBV9 and TRBJ2-1, is DSGVTQTPKHLITATGQRVTLRCSPRSGDLSVYWYQQSLDQGLQFLIQYYNGEERAKGNILERFSAQQFPDLHSELNLSSLELGDSALYFCASSRLAGGLNEQFFGPGTRLTVL.

This clonotype has ten or more counts. The chain joins TRBV7-8 to TRBJ2-3; D gene unclear. The CDR3 extends over 15 amino acids. Per the germline V gene, CDR1 is SGHVS and CDR2 is FQNEAQ. The V and J ends lost 2 bases and 5 bases respectively, with 14 bases between them. CDR3 loop: CASSLFVDSVDTQYF. In DNA form, the CDR3 reads TGTGCCAGCAGCTTATTTGTAGATTCGGTAGATACGCAGTATTTT.

This chain joins TRBV7-2 and TRBJ1-1; perhaps TRBD1 as D (6 bases). The CDR3 length is 17 residues. Trimming left V 0 bases short and J 1 base short, with 15 bases between. Per the germline V gene, CDR1 is SGHTA and CDR2 is FQGNSA. CDR3 bases: TGTGCCAGCAGCTTAGCGCCCCACAGGGAAAAGAACACTGAAGCTTTCTTT. As protein: CASSLAPHREKNTEAFF.

Many counts were recorded for this clonotype. The V call is TRBV6-5, the J call TRBJ2-6; D is ambiguous. Germline V gives CDR1 MNHEY, CDR2 SVGAGI. Trimming cost V 0 bases and J 0 bases, with 6 bases left between them. The CDR3 contains 16 residues. This chain's CDR3 is CASSYSQVSGANVLTF. In DNA form, the CDR3 reads TGTGCCAGCAGTTACTCGCAGGTCTCTGGGGCCAACGTCCTGACTTTC.

The chain carries TRBV20-1 and TRBJ1-1; TRBD1 agrees at 8 bases. This CDR3 contains 15 residues. CDR1 and CDR2 from the germline V gene are DFQATT and SNEGSKA (reference sequence). With 3 bases clipped from V and 2 bases from J, the junction kept 8 bases outside the gene matches. The CDR3, as DNA: TGCAGTGCTAGCCGCACCAGGGGGCGAAACACTGAAGCTTTCTTT. The encoded protein is CSASRTRGRNTEAFF.

The chain combines TRBV6-5 with TRBJ2-7; D uncertain. With 10 bases removed from V and 0 bases from J, the gap between germline ends came to 10 bases. The CDR3 is 12 residues long. Germline CDR1 and CDR2: MNHEY and SVGAGI. The CDR3 DNA reads as TGTGCCACGGAGAACGGCTCCTACGAGCAGTACTTC. It is translated as CATENGSYEQYF.

The rearrangement joins TRBV12-3 or TRBV12-4 to TRBJ1-1; TRBD1 is a possible D gene (5 bases). The V end was cut by 2 bases, the J end by 6 bases, with 19 bases between. This CDR3 contains 16 residues. The CDR3 protein is CASSLNPRRGWAEAFF. The CDR3 DNA reads as TGTGCCAGCAGTTTAAATCCCCGTAGGGGTTGGGCTGAAGCTTTCTTT.

This clonotype appeared a few times. The V call is TRBV28, the J call TRBJ2-5; 11 nucleotides line up with TRBD1. Germline V gene data show CDR1 as MDHEN and CDR2 as SYDVKM. This CDR3 region has 16 residues. Trimming cost V 5 bases and J 1 base; bases outside gene matches: 6. CDR3 sequence (DNA): TGTGCCAGCAGTCTAGGGACAGGGGGTTCCCAAGAGACCCAGTACTTC. Its translation: CASSLGTGGSQETQYF.

In its sample, this clonotype was seen many times. V is TRBV13 and J is TRBJ1-2; D might be TRBD1 (5 bases). The CDR3 is 16 residues long. Germline V gives CDR1 PRHDT, CDR2 FYEKMQ (reference sequence). Trimming pared 0 bases from V and 4 bases from J, leaving 15 bases between. CDR3 in amino acids: CASSLGFPGGTYGYTF. Here the CDR3 DNA reads TGTGCCAGCAGCTTAGGGTTCCCGGGCGGGACCTATGGCTACACCTTC. The full variable domain, with the rest looked up from reference TRBV13 and TRBJ1-2, is AAGVIQSPRHLIKEKRETATLKCYPIPRHDTVYWYQQGPGQDPQFLISFYEKMQSDKGSIPDRFSAQQFSDYHSELNMSSLELGDSALYFCASSLGFPGGTYGYTFGSGTRLTVV.

The chain couples TRBV2 to TRBJ2-5; a possible D gene is TRBD1 (5 bases). The CDR3 totals 15 residues. V was clipped by 6 bases and J by 5 bases, with 19 bases between them. Germline CDR1 reads SNHLY; CDR2 reads FYNNEI. CDR3 nucleotides: TGTGCCAGCAGCGGCGACAGAATTACCAGTGAGACCCAGTACTTC. Amino acid sequence: CASSGDRITSETQYF.

This clonotype was counted between two and nine times. V and J are TRBV13 and TRBJ2-1, with TRBD2 matching 9 bases. The V gene's germline CDR1 is PRHDT and CDR2 FYEKMQ (reference sequence). There are 17 residues in the CDR3. V was pared by 5 bases and J by 3 bases, with 11 bases of the junction left unmatched. CDR3 coding DNA: TGTGCCAGCAGCACAAGGGGGCTAGCGGGGAGCTACAATGAGCAGTTCTTC. It encodes CASSTRGLAGSYNEQFF.

The gene calls are TRBV15 and TRBJ2-4, with TRBD1 matching over 10 bases. Unmatched junction bases numbered 4, after V lost 4 bases and J lost 1 base. CDR1 is LNHNV and CDR2 is YYDKDF in the germline V gene (reference sequence). The CDR3 length is 16 residues. CDR3 sequence: CATSKPGQGAKNIQYF. The CDR3 coding sequence is TGTGCCACCAGCAAACCGGGACAGGGGGCCAAAAACATTCAGTACTTC.

This clonotype appeared many times. The chain carries TRBV2 and TRBJ2-3; TRBD1 or TRBD2 may be the D gene (5 bases each). The CDR3 is 11 residues long. Trimming stripped 11 bases from V and 8 bases from J, with 14 bases between. The germline gives CDR1 SNHLY, CDR2 FYNNEI. The CDR3 DNA is TGTGCCGCCAACACTGGGGGTACGCAGTATTTT. As protein: CAANTGGTQYF.